The 27 T cell receptor beta chains below come from one sample, sequenced in a study of cytomegalovirus exposure and HLA in healthy donors. PCR was performed using 60 Vbeta and 13 Jbeta primers. Sequencing used immunoSEQ multiplex PCR; TCRdb keeps in-frame clones, though not all of them. The sample holds around 200,000 clones; 65% to 75% are singletons and the top ten take over 4%. Input material: PBMCs. The receptors stem from a young man in good health and CMV-seropositive.

The J gene is TRBJ1-4, the V gene TRBV6-5; 9 bases match TRBD1. Looked up from germline, CDR1 is MNHEY and CDR2 is SVGAGI. Unmatched junction bases numbered 3, after V lost 0 bases and J lost 7 bases. The CDR3 sequence is 15 residues long. In nucleotides, the CDR3 is TGTGCCAGCAGTTACTCTGACAGGGGGGCTGAAAAACTGTTTTTT. The encoded protein is CASSYSDRGAEKLFF.

The CDR3 DNA reads as TGCGCCAGCAGCTTGAGCCAGGGCCCTGGGACTAGCTATGGGTTAAATGAGCAGTTCTTC. Translating gives CASSLSQGPGTSYGLNEQFF. The rearrangement links TRBV5-1 to TRBJ2-1; 9 bases are a match to TRBD2. With 1 base clipped from V and 7 bases from J, the junction kept 21 bases outside the gene matches. CDR1 SGHRS and CDR2 YFSETQ come from the germline V gene. This CDR3 is built from 20 residues.

The chain recombines TRBV2 with TRBJ1-5; D is possibly TRBD1 (5 bases). Germline CDR1 SNHLY, CDR2 FYNNEI. The CDR3 totals 14 residues. Trimming cost V 3 bases and J 5 bases, with 11 bases left between them. The CDR3 is CASSDRTTDQPQHF. The CDR3 DNA reads as TGTGCCAGCAGTGATAGGACAACAGATCAGCCCCAGCATTTT. Using reference TRBV2 and TRBJ1-5 for the parts outside the CDR3, the full variable domain is EPEVTQTPSHQVTQMGQEVILRCVPISNHLYFYWYRQILGQKVEFLVSFYNNEISEKSEIFDDQFSVERPDGSNFTLKIRSTKLEDSAMYFCASSDRTTDQPQHFGDGTRLSIL.

This clone was seen once. The chain recombines TRBV15 with TRBJ2-1, with D possibly being TRBD2 (5 bases). The V gene's germline CDR1 is LNHNV and CDR2 YYDKDF (reference sequence). CDR3 length: 18 amino acids. V was pared by 2 bases and J by 0 bases, with 17 bases between. The CDR3: CATSRLNGRRSSYNEQFF. As DNA, the CDR3 is TGTGCCACCAGCAGATTGAATGGGCGGAGGAGCTCCTACAATGAGCAGTTCTTC. The full variable domain, its missing parts supplied by reference TRBV15 and TRBJ2-1, is DAMVIQNPRYQVTQFGKPVTLSCSQTLNHNVMYWYQQKSSQAPKLLFHYYDKDFNNEADTPDNFQSRRPNTSFCFLDIRSPGLGDTAMYLCATSRLNGRRSSYNEQFFGPGTRLTVL.

J is TRBJ1-2 and V is TRBV5-1; D remains unclear. This CDR3 has 12 amino acids. CDR1 and CDR2 (germline): SGHRS, YFSETQ. The V end was cut by 5 bases, the J end by 5 bases, with 10 bases between. In DNA form, the CDR3 reads TGCGCCAGCAGGGAATCGGAGTATGGCTACACCTTC. Translated, it gives CASRESEYGYTF.

This chain links TRBV27 with TRBJ2-7, with D perhaps matching TRBD1 (6 bases). The CDR3 runs 14 residues. V was shortened by 6 bases and J by 2 bases, with 14 bases between the two germline ends. In germline, CDR1 is MNHEY, CDR2 SMNVEV (reference sequence). The DNA of the CDR3 is TGTGCCAGCAGCCGACGGGACAAAGCCTACGAGCAGTACTTC. Its translation is CASSRRDKAYEQYF.

This clone was counted a single time. This chain connects TRBV11-3 to TRBJ2-5, with 8 bases lining up with TRBD1. The CDR3 covers 15 residues. From germline, CDR1 is SGHNT and CDR2 YENEEA. V lost 5 bases to trimming and J lost 4 bases; unmatched junction nucleotides: 9. The CDR3 loop reads CASSPYGQGGETQYF. The CDR3 region has the DNA TGTGCCAGCAGCCCCTACGGACAGGGAGGAGAGACCCAGTACTTC.

This clone has just a few counts. The rearrangement uses TRBV25-1 and TRBJ2-7; D is ambiguous. V was pared by 4 bases and J by 2 bases, with 6 bases between. This CDR3 has 12 amino acids. In germline, CDR1 is MGHDK, CDR2 SYGVNS. CDR3 region: CASSGEAYEQYF. The CDR3 bases are TGTGCCAGCAGTGGTGAGGCCTACGAGCAGTACTTC.

This clone was recorded only once. This chain uses TRBV7-8 with TRBJ2-5, with 7 bases aligning to TRBD1. This CDR3 comprises 16 residues. Germline loops: CDR1 SGHVS, CDR2 FQNEAQ. Losses at the gene ends were 5 bases for V and 0 bases for J; bases not matched to a gene: 9. CDR3 sequence: CASSPLRDSHQETQYF. The CDR3 DNA sequence: TGTGCCAGCAGCCCTCTTAGGGACAGCCACCAAGAGACCCAGTACTTC.

The chain recombines TRBV18 with TRBJ2-4, with TRBD2 matching 9 bases. Unmatched junction bases numbered 7, after V lost 0 bases and J lost 7 bases. The CDR3 spans 16 residues. Looked up from germline, CDR1 is KGHSH and CDR2 is LQKENI. DNA for the CDR3: TGTGCCAGCTCACCACCCCGCGGGGGGGCTTTTAACATTCAGTACTTC. Amino acids: CASSPPRGGAFNIQYF.

This rearrangement joins TRBV27 to TRBJ2-7; D not certain. Germline assignment: CDR1 MNHEY and CDR2 SMNVEV (reference sequence). This CDR3 has 14 amino acids. V lost 6 bases and J 0 bases, leaving 12 bases between the germline ends. CDR3 coding DNA: TGTGCCAGCAGGAAAGAATACAACTCCTACGAGCAGTACTTC. It encodes CASRKEYNSYEQYF.

The chain links TRBV29-1 to TRBJ2-1, with 10 bases that match TRBD2. From germline, CDR1 is SQVTM and CDR2 ANQGSEA. The CDR3 runs 14 residues. V gave up 4 bases and J gave up 2 bases; unmatched junction bases: 2. As DNA, the CDR3 is TGCAGCGTTGTTAGCGGGGGGACCTACAATGAGCAGTTCTTC. Its translation: CSVVSGGTYNEQFF.

The chain employs TRBV6-5 and TRBJ1-2; tentative D call: TRBD1 (6 bases). Trimming cost V 2 bases and J 4 bases, with 11 bases left between them. The CDR3 consists of 14 residues. Germline values: CDR1 MNHEY, CDR2 SVGAGI. Here the CDR3 reads CASSYVRGSYGYTF. DNA for the CDR3: TGTGCCAGCAGTTACGTGAGGGGGAGCTATGGCTACACCTTC.

The chain joins TRBV28 to TRBJ2-2, with 10 bases identical to TRBD2. Germline loops: CDR1 MDHEN, CDR2 SYDVKM. The CDR3 loop spans 17 amino acids. The J segment lost 1 base and the V segment lost 5 bases, leaving 7 bases of the junction unmatched. The CDR3 here is CASSKTGLAENTGELFF. In DNA, the CDR3 is TGTGCCAGCAGTAAAACCGGACTAGCGGAGAACACCGGGGAGCTGTTTTTT.

This clone has only a few counts. The chain has TRBV5-1 and TRBJ1-6; D may be TRBD1 (5 bases). Trimming stripped 6 bases from V and 6 bases from J, with 13 bases between. The CDR3 runs 14 residues. Per the germline V gene, CDR1 is SGHRS and CDR2 is YFSETQ. Here the CDR3 reads CASTEGNRNSPLHF. For the CDR3, the DNA is TGCGCCAGCACGGAGGGGAACCGTAATTCACCCCTCCACTTT.

This clone has only a few counts. V and J are TRBV9 and TRBJ2-5; 7 bases map to TRBD1. Trimming took 4 bases from V and 1 from J; bases not matched to a gene: 4. CDR3 length: 14 residues. In germline, CDR1 is SGDLS, CDR2 YYNGEE. The CDR3 nucleotides read TGTGCCAGCAGCCCTCGGGACAGCCAAGAGACCCAGTACTTC. Its protein product is CASSPRDSQETQYF. Combining the CDR3 with reference TRBV9 and TRBJ2-5 gives the whole variable domain DSGVTQTPKHLITATGQRVTLRCSPRSGDLSVYWYQQSLDQGLQFLIQYYNGEERAKGNILERFSAQQFPDLHSELNLSSLELGDSALYFCASSPRDSQETQYFGPGTRLLVL.

This clone was picked up a small number of times. The sample holds other DNA sequences that translate to the same CDR3. The chain uses TRBV19 and TRBJ1-5; 10 bases match TRBD1. The CDR3 totals 15 residues. CDR1 and CDR2 (germline): LNHDA, SQIVND (reference sequence). Trimming removed 3 bases from V and 6 bases from J; junction bases left unmatched: 5. CDR3 in DNA: TGTGCCAGTAGTATGGGACAGGGGAGAGGTCAGCCCCAGCATTTT. This encodes CASSMGQGRGQPQHF.

V is TRBV5-5 and J is TRBJ2-7; 7 positions agree with TRBD1. The V segment lost 3 bases and the J segment 3 bases; nucleotides outside the gene matches: 6. The CDR3 has 14 amino acids. Germline V lookup: CDR1 SGHKS, CDR2 YYEKEE (reference sequence). The CDR3 is CASSSGTAFYEQYF. The CDR3, as DNA: TGTGCCAGCAGCTCCGGGACAGCCTTCTACGAGCAGTACTTC. The complete variable domain, with remaining parts taken from reference TRBV5-5 and TRBJ2-7, reads DAGVTQSPTHLIKTRGQQVTLRCSPISGHKSVSWYQQVLGQGPQFIFQYYEKEERGRGNFPDRFSARQFPNYSSELNVNALLLGDSALYLCASSSGTAFYEQYFGPGTRLTVT.

The chain is built from TRBV6-5 and TRBJ1-2; D not certain. The V gene's germline CDR1 is MNHEY and CDR2 SVGAGI. V was trimmed by 2 bases and J by 2 bases, leaving 6 bases between them. The length of the CDR3 is 13 residues. The CDR3 region has the DNA TGTGCCAGCAGTTACAGCAAGAACTATGGCTACACCTTC. Protein: CASSYSKNYGYTF.

The V gene is TRBV7-2, the J gene TRBJ1-1, with D possibly TRBD1 on 6 matching bases. The CDR3 runs 15 residues. The germline V gene has CDR1 SGHTA and CDR2 FQGNSA. V lost 4 bases to trimming and J lost 3 bases, with 15 bases between them. The CDR3 sequence: CASSSRVGADTEAFF. CDR3 nucleotide sequence: TGTGCCAGCAGCTCCCGCGTGGGGGCTGACACTGAAGCTTTCTTT.

The V and J genes are TRBV9 and TRBJ2-2; the D gene is possibly TRBD2 (7 bases). The CDR3 spans 17 residues. Between the trimmed V and J ends, which lost 4 bases and 4 bases, there was a span of 20 bases. Germline lookup yields CDR1 SGDLS and CDR2 YYNGEE. The CDR3 is CASSPLPVGGATGELFF. In DNA, the CDR3 is TGTGCCAGCAGCCCACTTCCAGTTGGGGGGGCCACCGGGGAGCTGTTTTTT.

Regarding this clone: The identical CDR3 is also encoded by other nucleotide sequences in the sample. The chain is built from TRBV7-3 and TRBJ1-1; the D gene is possibly TRBD1 (6 bases). The germline gives CDR1 SGHTA, CDR2 FQGTGA. This CDR3 region has 14 residues. Between the trimmed V and J ends, which lost 5 bases and 0 bases, there was a span of 10 bases. CDR3 residues: CASSPGQMNTEAFF. The CDR3, as DNA: TGTGCCAGCAGCCCGGGACAAATGAACACTGAAGCTTTCTTT.

The rearrangement links TRBV5-6 to TRBJ2-7; TRBD2 agrees at 8 bases. CDR1 is SGHDT and CDR2 is YYEEEE in the germline V gene. The length of the CDR3 is 16 residues. With V trimmed by 4 bases and J by 0 bases, 9 bases remained unmatched. The CDR3: CASSAALAGPSYEQYF. In DNA, the CDR3 is TGTGCCAGCAGCGCCGCATTAGCGGGGCCCTCCTACGAGCAGTACTTC.

J is TRBJ1-4 and V is TRBV9; D not resolved. Germline V gives CDR1 SGDLS, CDR2 YYNGEE. CDR3 length: 13 residues. The V end was cut by 4 bases, the J end by 8 bases, with 12 bases between. CDR3 loop: CASSPPGGEKLFF. The CDR3 nucleotides read TGTGCCAGCAGCCCTCCGGGAGGGGAAAAACTGTTTTTT.

In DNA, the CDR3 is TGTGCCATCAGTGAGTCCGACGACAGGCCGGCTCGGGAGACCCAGTACTTC. Its protein is CAISESDDRPARETQYF. The chain links TRBV10-3 to TRBJ2-5; possible D gene TRBD1, 6 bases. This CDR3 contains 17 residues. Trimming pared 0 bases from V and 5 bases from J, leaving 19 bases between. Germline assignment: CDR1 ENHRY and CDR2 SYGVKD.

The chain uses TRBV19 and TRBJ1-1; D is uncertain. This CDR3 region has 15 residues. V gave up 6 bases and J gave up 0 bases, with 14 bases separating them. The germline V gene has CDR1 LNHDA and CDR2 SQIVND (reference sequence). The CDR3 DNA reads TGTGCCAGTAGGGAAGCCGGAGTCATGAACACTGAAGCTTTCTTT. It specifies CASREAGVMNTEAFF.

DNA of the CDR3: TGCGCCAGCAGCCAACTAGTAGGGAGCGGGAGCTCCTACGAGCAGTACTTC. It translates to CASSQLVGSGSSYEQYF. The genes are TRBV4-1 and TRBJ2-7; 8 bases line up with TRBD2. Per the germline V gene, CDR1 is MGHRA and CDR2 is YSYEKL. V dropped 2 bases and J dropped 0; count of bases not matched to a gene: 9. There are 17 residues in the CDR3.